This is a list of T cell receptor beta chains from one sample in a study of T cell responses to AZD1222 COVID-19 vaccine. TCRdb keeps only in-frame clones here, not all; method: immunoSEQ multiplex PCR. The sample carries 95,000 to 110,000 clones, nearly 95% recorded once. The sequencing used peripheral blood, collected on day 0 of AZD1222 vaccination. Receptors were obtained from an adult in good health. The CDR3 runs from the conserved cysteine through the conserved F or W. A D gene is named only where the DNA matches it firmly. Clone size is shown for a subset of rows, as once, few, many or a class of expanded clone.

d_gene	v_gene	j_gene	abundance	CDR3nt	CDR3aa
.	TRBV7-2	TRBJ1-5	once	TGTGCCAGCAGCCCCTACAATCAGCCCCAGCATTTT	CASSPYNQPQHF
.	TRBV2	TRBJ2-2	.	TGTGCCAGCAGGTTGACAGGCACCGGGGAGCTGTTTTTT	CASRLTGTGELFF
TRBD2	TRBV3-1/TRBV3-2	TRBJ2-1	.	TGTGCCAGCAGCCAAGAAGGACGGACTAGCGGGAGCTCCTACAATGAGCAGTTCTTC	CASSQEGRTSGSSYNEQFF
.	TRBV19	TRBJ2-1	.	TGTGCCAGTAGTATTCCCGCCGGGACCTACAATGAGCAGTTCTTC	CASSIPAGTYNEQFF
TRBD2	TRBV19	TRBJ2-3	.	TGTGCCAGTAGTATACAGCGGGGAGATACGCAGTATTTT	CASSIQRGDTQYF
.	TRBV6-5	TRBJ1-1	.	TGTGCCAGCAGGGGGGGGGCTGAAGCTTTCTTT	CASRGGAEAFF
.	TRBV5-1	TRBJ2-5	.	TGCGCCAGCAGCGCCGAAGAGACCCAGTACTTC	CASSAEETQYF
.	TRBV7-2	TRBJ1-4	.	TGTGCCAGCAGCTCTGGGGGAGCGAATGAAAAACTGTTTTTT	CASSSGGANEKLFF
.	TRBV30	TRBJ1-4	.	TGTGCCTGGAGCCCTCTAGGTGAAAAACTGTTTTTT	CAWSPLGEKLFF
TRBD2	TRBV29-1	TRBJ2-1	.	TGCAGCGTCGAAGCGGGAGTGGGGGCGAATGAGCAGTTCTTC	CSVEAGVGANEQFF
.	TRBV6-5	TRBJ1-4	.	TGTGCCAGCAGTTACTTCGTAGGCAGTAATGAAAAACTGTTTTTT	CASSYFVGSNEKLFF
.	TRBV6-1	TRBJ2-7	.	TGTGCCAGCAGTGAAATGGTGGACCCCTCCTACGAGCAGTACTTC	CASSEMVDPSYEQYF
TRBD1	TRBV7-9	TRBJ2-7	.	TGTGCCAGCAGCCTTCGGGACAGGGCCTACGAGCAGTACTTC	CASSLRDRAYEQYF
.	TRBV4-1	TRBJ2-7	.	TGCGCCAGCAGCCGCACCGTCTCCTACGAGCAGTACTTC	CASSRTVSYEQYF
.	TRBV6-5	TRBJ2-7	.	TGTGCCAGCAGGGGACCGATTACCTACGAGCAGTACTTC	CASRGPITYEQYF
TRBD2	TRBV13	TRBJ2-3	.	TGTGCCAGCAGCTCGTGGGACAGGGAAGGACTAGCGGGAGGTGTGGATACGCAGTATTTT	CASSSWDREGLAGGVDTQYF
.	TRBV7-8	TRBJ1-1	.	TGTGCCAGCAGCTTCACCCGGGACACTGAAGCTTTCTTT	CASSFTRDTEAFF
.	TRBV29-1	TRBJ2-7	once	TGCAGCGTTGTTACCGCTACAGGGACCTACGAGCAGTACTTC	CSVVTATGTYEQYF
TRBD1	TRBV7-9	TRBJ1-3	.	TGTGCCAGCAGCTTCCCCGGGACAGGAGTAGGAAACACCATATATTTT	CASSFPGTGVGNTIYF
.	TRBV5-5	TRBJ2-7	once	TGTGCCAGCAGCATACTAACTAGCTACGAGCAGTACTTC	CASSILTSYEQYF
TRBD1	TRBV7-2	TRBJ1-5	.	TGTGCCAGCAGCTTAGCATTATTGAGGGGGCAAGGCAATCAGCCCCAGCATTTT	CASSLALLRGQGNQPQHF
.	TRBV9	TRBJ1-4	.	TGTGCCAGCAGCGTAGTAGCCAGGGTGGATGTGTTTTCTAATGAAAAACTGTTTTTT	CASSVVARVDVFSNEKLFF
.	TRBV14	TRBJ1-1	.	TGTGCCAGCAGCCAAGATAACGTAGGCACTGAAGCTTTCTTT	CASSQDNVGTEAFF
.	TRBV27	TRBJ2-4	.	TGTGCCAGCAGTCCGGGCGCGGCCAAAAACATTCAGTACTTC	CASSPGAAKNIQYF
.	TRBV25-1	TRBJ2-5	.	TGTGCCAGCAGTGATTGGGAGGACCAAGAGACCCAGTACTTC	CASSDWEDQETQYF
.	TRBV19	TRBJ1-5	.	TGTGCCAGTAGTAAACAGCCCATTAGCAATCAGCCCCAGCATTTT	CASSKQPISNQPQHF
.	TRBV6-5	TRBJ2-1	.	TGTGCCAGCAGCCATATAGCAGGTCGGTCTTCTGAGCAGTTCTTC	CASSHIAGRSSEQFF
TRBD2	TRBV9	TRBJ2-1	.	TGTGCCAGCAGCCCTAGGTCGGGAGGGGTGGACAATGAGCAGTTCTTC	CASSPRSGGVDNEQFF
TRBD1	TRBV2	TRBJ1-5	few	TGTGCCAGCAGTGGACAGGGATATAGCAATCAGCCCCAGCATTTT	CASSGQGYSNQPQHF
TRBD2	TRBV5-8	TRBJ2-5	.	TGTGCCAGCAGCTTGGGCGGGAGTAATACCCAAGAGACCCAGTACTTC	CASSLGGSNTQETQYF
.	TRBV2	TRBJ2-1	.	TGTGCCAGCTCTAGAGGGGTACATGGGGGCAATGAGCAGTTCTTC	CASSRGVHGGNEQFF
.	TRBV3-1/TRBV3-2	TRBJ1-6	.	TGTGCCAGCGCTGAAGCCGCAGGCCTCACTTTGCCCCTCCACTTT	CASAEAAGLTLPLHF
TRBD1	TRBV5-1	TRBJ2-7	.	TGCGCCAGCAGCTGGGGACAGGACTACGAGCAGTACTTC	CASSWGQDYEQYF
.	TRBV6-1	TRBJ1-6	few	TGTGCCAGCAGTGAACGCACAGAAGGGAATTCACCCCTCCACTTT	CASSERTEGNSPLHF
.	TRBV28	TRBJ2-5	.	TGTGCCAGCAGTCGGCACAAAGAGACCCAGTACTTC	CASSRHKETQYF
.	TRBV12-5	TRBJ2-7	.	TGTGCTAGTGGTTTGGTAGAGCAGTACTTC	CASGLVEQYF
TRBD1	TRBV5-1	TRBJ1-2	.	TGCGCCAGCAGCTTGGAGTTGGCAGGGGGCTCTGGCTACACCTTC	CASSLELAGGSGYTF
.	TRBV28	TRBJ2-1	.	TGTGCCAGCAGCCGACCCCCCAAGCAGTTCTTC	CASSRPPKQFF
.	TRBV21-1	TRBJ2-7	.	TGTGCCAGCAGCAAAAATAAAAGGACAGGGGATGCGTACGAGCAGTACTTC	CASSKNKRTGDAYEQYF
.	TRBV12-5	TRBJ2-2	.	TGTGCTAGTGGTGTCCCGGTCCCAGGCCCGGTCGGGGAGCTGTTTTTT	CASGVPVPGPVGELFF
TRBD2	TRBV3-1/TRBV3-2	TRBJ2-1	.	TGTGCCAGCAGCCAAGATCTACTTTGGGCTAGCGGTGAGCAGTTCTTC	CASSQDLLWASGEQFF
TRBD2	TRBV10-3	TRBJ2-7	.	TGTGCCATCAGTGAACTAGCGGGAGACGAGTACGAGCAGTACTTC	CAISELAGDEYEQYF
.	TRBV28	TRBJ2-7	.	TGTGCCAGCAGATACCGCCACTTGGGAGAACACGAGCAGTACTTC	CASRYRHLGEHEQYF
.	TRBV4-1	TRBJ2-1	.	TGCGCCAGCAGCCATCATGGGGGTGAGCAGTTCTTC	CASSHHGGEQFF
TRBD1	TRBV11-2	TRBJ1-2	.	TGTGCCAGCAGCGTAAGGACAGGGATCAATTATGGCTACACCTTC	CASSVRTGINYGYTF
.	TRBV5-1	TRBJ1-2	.	TGCGCCAGCAGCTTGGGGGGCTCCGTGGAAGGCTACACCTTC	CASSLGGSVEGYTF
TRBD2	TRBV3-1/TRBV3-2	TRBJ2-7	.	TGTGCCAGCAGCCAAGCCAGCGGGAGGGCCTACGAGCAGTACTTC	CASSQASGRAYEQYF
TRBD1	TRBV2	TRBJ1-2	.	TGTGCCAGCAGTCCGGGACAGAACTATGGCTACACCTTC	CASSPGQNYGYTF
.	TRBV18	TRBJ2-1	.	TGTGCCAGCTCACATGGAAACAATGAGCAGTTCTTC	CASSHGNNEQFF
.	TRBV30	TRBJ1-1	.	TGTGCCTGGAGTCGCACAACGAACACTGAAGCTTTCTTT	CAWSRTTNTEAFF
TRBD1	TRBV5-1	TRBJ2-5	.	TGCGCCAGCAGCTTGGGACTACAGGGGGGAGAGACCCAGTACTTC	CASSLGLQGGETQYF
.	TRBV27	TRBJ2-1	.	TGTGCCAGCAGTTTATCTGCCTTTATAGGAAATCCCCTCGTAGAGCAGTTCTTC	CASSLSAFIGNPLVEQFF
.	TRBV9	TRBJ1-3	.	TGTGCCAGCAGCGCCAGGGGCCCTGGAAACACCATATATTTT	CASSARGPGNTIYF
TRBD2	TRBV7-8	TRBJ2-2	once	TGTGCCAGCAGCTTAGAACGGGGAGGGACCGGGGAGCTGTTTTTT	CASSLERGGTGELFF
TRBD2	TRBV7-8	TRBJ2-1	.	TGTGCCAGCAGCTTAGTGGGGGGAGGGCTTCGCCTTGAGCAGTTCTTC	CASSLVGGGLRLEQFF
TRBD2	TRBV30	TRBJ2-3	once	TGTGCCTGGAGCTCAGGACTAGCGGGAGGGCCGGATACGCAGTATTTT	CAWSSGLAGGPDTQYF
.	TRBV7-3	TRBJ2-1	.	TGTGCCAGCAGCACGGGACTGGCCAATGAGCAGTTCTTC	CASSTGLANEQFF
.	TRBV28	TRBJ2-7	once	TGTGCCAGCAGTCGGGGTCGGGACCCCATTCGCGCGGGCTTC	CASSRGRDPIRAGF
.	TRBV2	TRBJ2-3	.	TGTGCCAGCAGCAGGGGCGCGGCAGATACGCAGTATTTT	CASSRGAADTQYF
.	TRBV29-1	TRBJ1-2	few	TGCAGCGTTGATGAAGCAGGGGAGGGCTACACCTTC	CSVDEAGEGYTF